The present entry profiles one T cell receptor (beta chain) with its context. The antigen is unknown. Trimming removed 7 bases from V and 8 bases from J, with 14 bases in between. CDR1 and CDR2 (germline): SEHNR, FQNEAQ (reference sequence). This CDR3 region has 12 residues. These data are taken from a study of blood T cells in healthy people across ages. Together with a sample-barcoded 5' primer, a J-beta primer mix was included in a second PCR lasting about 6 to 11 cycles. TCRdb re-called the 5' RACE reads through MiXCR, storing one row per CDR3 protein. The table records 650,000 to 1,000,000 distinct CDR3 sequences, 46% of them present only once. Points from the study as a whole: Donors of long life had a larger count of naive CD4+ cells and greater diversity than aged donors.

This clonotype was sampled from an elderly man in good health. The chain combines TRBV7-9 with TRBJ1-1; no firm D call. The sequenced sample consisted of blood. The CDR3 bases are TGTGCCAGCACGCCCTTAACTGACGAAGCTTTCTTT. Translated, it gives CASTPLTDEAFF.